This T cell receptor (beta chain) originates from a study of cytomegalovirus exposure and HLA in healthy donors. Germline V CDR1 and CDR2: LNHNV, YYDKDF (reference sequence). The CDR3 sequence is 14 residues long. V trimming: 3 bases; J trimming: 5 bases; junction bases outside the gene matches: 4. Primers included in the PCR were 60 Vbeta and 13 Jbeta primers. Sequencing used immunoSEQ multiplex PCR; TCRdb keeps in-frame clones, though not all of them. The sample holds 95,000 to 150,000 clones, around 70% seen once. Overall study results and limits: Solely CMV serostatus was available to characterize immune exposure.

Concerning this clone itself: The antigen remains unidentified.

The source is a middle-aged woman in good health and CMV-seropositive. The V gene is TRBV15, the J gene TRBJ2-7; 10 bases match TRBD1. Material: PBMCs. The CDR3 bases are TGTGCCACCAGCAGCAGAGGACAGGGGGACGAGCAGTACTTC. It yields the protein CATSSRGQGDEQYF. Full variable domain (missing parts from reference TRBV15 and TRBJ2-7): DAMVIQNPRYQVTQFGKPVTLSCSQTLNHNVMYWYQQKSSQAPKLLFHYYDKDFNNEADTPDNFQSRRPNTSFCFLDIRSPGLGDTAMYLCATSSRGQGDEQYFGPGTRLTVT.